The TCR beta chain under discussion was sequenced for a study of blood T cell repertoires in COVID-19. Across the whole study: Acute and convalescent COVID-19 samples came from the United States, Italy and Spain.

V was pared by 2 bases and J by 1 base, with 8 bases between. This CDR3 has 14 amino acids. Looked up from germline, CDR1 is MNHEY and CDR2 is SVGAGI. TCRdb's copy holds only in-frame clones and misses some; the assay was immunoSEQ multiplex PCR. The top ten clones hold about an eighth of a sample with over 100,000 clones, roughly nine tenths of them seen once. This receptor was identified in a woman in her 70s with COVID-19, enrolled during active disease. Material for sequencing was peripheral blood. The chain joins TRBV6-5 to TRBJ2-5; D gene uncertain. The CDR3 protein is CASSYLRVQETQYF. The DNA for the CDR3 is TGTGCCAGCAGTTACCTACGAGTCCAAGAGACCCAGTACTTC.